Following are 22 T cell receptor beta chains from one sample sequenced in a study of T cell repertoires in cytomegalovirus infection. These receptors have no identified antigens. MiXCR was run by TCRdb on the reads, yielding one entry per CDR3 protein. This sample has about 770,000 distinct CDR3 sequences, with under 35% found just once. Sequencing used cultured CD8+ T cells from PBMCs, obtained from culture after CMV antigen stimulation. The origin of the receptors is a human donor in good health (CMV status not recorded). Some clones in this sample may be carry-over from other donors' samples.

This clonotype has more than one count but fewer than ten. The J gene is TRBJ2-7, the V gene TRBV6-2 or TRBV6-3; no clear D gene. CDR3 length equals 13 residues. Between the trimmed V and J ends, which lost 5 bases and 2 bases, there was a span of 10 bases. The germline CDR1 and CDR2 sequences are MNHEY and SVGEGT. The CDR3 spells CASSPGHAYEQYV. CDR3 coding DNA: TGTGCCAGCAGTCCGGGCCATGCCTACGAGCAGTACGTC.

V and J are TRBV6-2 or TRBV6-3 and TRBJ2-3, with D hard to call. The V end lost 2 bases, the J end lost 0 bases, and 15 bases lay between the germline ends. Germline CDR1 and CDR2: MNHEY and SVGEGT. The CDR3 totals 17 residues. The CDR3 DNA reads TGTGCCAGCAGTTACGAGAGGAAAGGCTCTAGCACAGATACGCAGTATTTT. This gives the protein CASSYERKGSSTDTQYF.

A remark on this clonotype: A much larger clone sits a single nucleotide away, making a read error possible. The V gene is TRBV7-4, the J gene TRBJ1-1, with a weak D call TRBD1 (5 bases). Germline V CDR1 and CDR2: SGHVT, SQSDAQ. This CDR3 has 15 residues. V dropped 8 bases and J dropped 1 base, with 17 bases sitting between them. CDR3 nucleotide sequence: TGTGCCAGCGGCCTTCCGGGACGGTCGAACACTGAAGCTTTCTTT. Amino acids: CASGLPGRSNTEAFF.

The gene calls are TRBV24-1 and TRBJ1-2, with no clear D. This CDR3 comprises 14 residues. Trimming left V 0 bases short and J 6 bases short, with 10 bases between. The germline CDR1 and CDR2 sequences are KGHDR and SFDVKD. CDR3 bases: TGTGCCACCAGTGATTTGCAAGGTATAGATGGCTACACCTTC. As protein: CATSDLQGIDGYTF.

In this sample, this clonotype turned up many times. This chain joins TRBV7-9 and TRBJ1-5; 9 bases are shared with TRBD1. Per germline, CDR1 SEHNR and CDR2 FQNEAQ (reference sequence). After removal of 4 bases from V and 7 bases from J, the junction contained 5 bases not matched to a gene. This CDR3 is 14 amino acids long. The CDR3 here is CASSSTGGEQPQHF. The CDR3 coding sequence is TGTGCCAGCAGCTCGACAGGGGGAGAGCAGCCCCAGCATTTT.

Comment on this clonotype: At one boundary the junction diverges from the germline segment, which might be a read error. The gene calls are TRBV7-8 and TRBJ1-2; maybe TRBD1 (6 bases). The CDR3 sequence is 14 residues long. Germline V gene sequence: CDR1 SGHVS, CDR2 FQNEAQ. CDR3 region: CASSPRGAKYGYTF. The CDR3 DNA is TGTGCCAGCAGCCCAAGGGGGGCTAAATATGGCTACACCTTC.

This clonotype was counted many times. The chain is built from TRBV12-3 or TRBV12-4 and TRBJ2-6; TRBD2 is a possible D gene (6 bases). The germline V and J ends were trimmed by 7 bases and 0 bases, with 13 bases remaining between them. This CDR3 is 16 amino acids long. CDR3: CASTPGVSSGANVLTF. CDR3 bases: TGTGCCAGCACTCCGGGGGTTAGCTCTGGGGCCAACGTCCTGACTTTC.

The chain links TRBV3-1 to TRBJ1-2; D unclear. The germline V and J ends were trimmed by 5 bases and 7 bases, with 14 bases remaining between them. CDR1 and CDR2 (germline): LGHDT, YNNKEL (reference sequence). This CDR3 is built from 13 residues. The CDR3 bases are TGTGCCAGCAGCGAGGGAACGAGAGGTGGCTACACCTTC. Amino acids: CASSEGTRGGYTF.

The V call is TRBV2, the J call TRBJ2-7, with a tentative D call TRBD1 (6 bases). Germline CDR1 reads SNHLY; CDR2 reads FYNNEI. Trimming stripped 7 bases from V and 3 bases from J, with 10 bases between. The CDR3 has 12 amino acids. Here the CDR3 reads CASIRGNYEQYV. As DNA, the CDR3 is TGTGCCAGCATAAGGGGGAACTACGAGCAGTACGTC.

On this clonotype itself: This may stem from a read error, because a much larger clone lies one nucleotide away. This chain connects TRBV7-8 to TRBJ2-7; 11 bases align to TRBD1. The V gene's germline CDR1 is SGHVS and CDR2 FQNEAQ. The CDR3 covers 16 residues. The DNA for the CDR3 is TGTGCCAACAGCTTATCGGGGGACAGGGGGAGCTACGAGCAGTACTTC. Its translation: CANSLSGDRGSYEQYF.

The chain links TRBV19 to TRBJ2-1; D is undetermined. V lost 3 bases and J 4 bases, leaving 7 bases between the germline ends. Per the germline V gene, CDR1 is LNHDA and CDR2 is SQIVND (reference sequence). This CDR3 is 13 amino acids long. In DNA form, the CDR3 reads TGTGCCAGTAGTATGGATATTTACAATGAGCAGTTCTTC. Encoded protein: CASSMDIYNEQFF.

CDR3 region: CASRPTGYGEQYV. The CDR3 DNA reads as TGTGCCAGCAGACCCACAGGGTACGGCGAGCAGTACGTC. The rearrangement uses TRBV28 and TRBJ2-7; D might be TRBD1 (6 bases). From germline, CDR1 is MDHEN and CDR2 SYDVKM. Trimming stripped 6 bases from V and 6 bases from J, with 15 bases between. The CDR3 sequence is 13 residues long.

This chain joins TRBV19 and TRBJ2-2, with D possibly matching TRBD2 (6 bases). CDR1 and CDR2 (germline): LNHDA, SQIVND (reference sequence). The CDR3 contains 14 residues. Trimming left V 7 bases short and J 5 bases short, with 14 bases between. CDR3 DNA sequence: TGTGCCAGTACCCACTGGGGGAGGACCGGGGAGCTGTTTTTT. It is translated as CASTHWGRTGELFF. The variable domain in full, completed from reference TRBV19 and TRBJ2-2, reads DGGITQSPKYLFRKEGQNVTLSCEQNLNHDAMYWYRQDPGQGLRLIYYSQIVNDFQKGDIAEGYSVSREKKESFPLTVTSAQKNPTAFYLCASTHWGRTGELFFGEGSRLTVL.

As to this clonotype: A junction end diverges from the germline sequence, so it may reflect a read error. This chain connects TRBV4-1 to TRBJ1-6, with 8 nucleotides matching TRBD1. In germline, CDR1 is MGHRA, CDR2 YSYEKL. The CDR3 length is 16 residues. CDR3 bases: TGTGCCAGCAGCCCTCAGGGGGCTGACTATAATTCACCCCTCCACTTT. This encodes CASSPQGADYNSPLHF.

The DNA of the CDR3 is TGTGCCAGCTCGTCGGGCGGGGTGGAGACCCAGTACTTC. This codes for CASSSGGVETQYF. The rearrangement links TRBV18 to TRBJ2-5; maybe TRBD2 (6 bases). Trimming removed 6 bases from V and 5 bases from J, with 13 bases in between. The CDR3 loop spans 13 amino acids. Germline-derived CDR1 and CDR2 are KGHSH and LQKENI.

This clonotype was seen repeatedly, ten times or more. This chain joins TRBV12-3 or TRBV12-4 and TRBJ2-3; D perhaps matches TRBD1 (6 bases). The V end was cut by 3 bases, the J end by 4 bases, with 14 bases between. The CDR3 extends over 15 amino acids. CDR3 nucleotide sequence: TGTGCCAGCAGTTTCATTGTAAGGGGGTCAGATACGCAGTATTTT. Its translation: CASSFIVRGSDTQYF.

The chain recombines TRBV28 with TRBJ1-2; a weak D match, TRBD1 (5 bases). The V gene's germline CDR1 is MDHEN and CDR2 SYDVKM. The CDR3 is 13 amino acids. Trimming removed 3 bases at V and 8 bases at J, with 13 bases between. The CDR3 region is CASSFSGGWGYTF. DNA for the CDR3: TGTGCCAGCAGTTTCTCTGGGGGATGGGGCTACACCTTC.

With regard to this clonotype: A read error is possible here, since a much larger clone lies one base away. The chain employs TRBV7-6 and TRBJ2-3; maybe TRBD1 (5 bases). The CDR3 spans 17 residues. The germline V gene has CDR1 SGHVS and CDR2 FNYEAQ. CDR3 DNA: TGTGCCAGCAGGCCCGGGCAGGGCCCATATAGCACAGATACGCGGTATTTT. This translates into CASRPGQGPYSTDTRYF.

This sequence joins TRBV29-1 and TRBJ2-1; TRBD1 aligns across 9 bases. The germline CDR1 and CDR2 sequences are SQVTM and ANQGSEA. The V segment lost 6 bases and the J segment 0 bases; nucleotides outside the gene matches: 6. This CDR3 is built from 15 residues. The CDR3 bases are TGCAGCGTACCCGGACAGGGGAGCTCCTACAATGAGCAGTTCTTC. It yields the protein CSVPGQGSSYNEQFF.

This chain uses TRBV7-6 with TRBJ2-1; 13 bases agree with TRBD2. CDR3 length: 18 amino acids. From germline, CDR1 is SGHVS and CDR2 FNYEAQ. V lost 5 bases, J lost 0 bases, and 7 bases stayed unmatched. The chain's CDR3 is CASSAGLAGALSYNEQFF. CDR3 in DNA: TGTGCCAGCAGCGCCGGACTAGCGGGGGCCCTCTCCTACAATGAGCAGTTCTTC.

The chain carries TRBV27 and TRBJ2-2; no reliable D call. V lost 6 bases, J lost 4 bases, and 18 bases lay in between. The CDR3 length is 16 residues. CDR1 and CDR2 (germline): MNHEY, SMNVEV (reference sequence). CDR3 in DNA: TGTGCCAGCAGCAATAAAAGGGATCGTGGCACCGGGGAGCTGTTTTTT. As protein: CASSNKRDRGTGELFF.

This clonotype was seen many times. The chain joins TRBV12-3 or TRBV12-4 to TRBJ2-4; possibly TRBD2 for D (5 bases). With 4 bases removed from V and 1 base from J, the gap between germline ends came to 8 bases. CDR3 size: 14 residues. CDR3 sequence reads: CASSSPGAKNIQYF. For the CDR3, the DNA is TGTGCCAGCAGTTCGCCGGGGGCCAAAAACATTCAGTACTTC.